This TCR beta chain was observed in a study of radiotherapy plus CTLA-4 blockade in lung cancer. Turning to the study itself: In 18% of patients, objective responses were seen; approximately 34% had disease control.

Here immunoSEQ multiplex PCR was the method, and the copy in TCRdb shows in-frame clones only, minus some. The sample has 65,000 to 85,000 clones, under 75% seen once. Findings and caveats of the study: Early clone dynamics of blood T cells, plus interferon-beta, reportedly predicted response best.

Turning to this clone: Its antigen is undetermined.

The germline CDR1 and CDR2 sequences are SQVTM and ANQGSEA. This CDR3 is 13 amino acids long. V lost 6 bases to trimming and J lost 2 bases; unmatched junction nucleotides: 5. This chain uses TRBV29-1 with TRBJ1-1; TRBD1 matches 8 bases. This sample comprised peripheral blood, obtained from a patient treated with radiotherapy plus ipilimumab. The sequence derives from a human donor with non-small cell lung cancer whose response to radiotherapy plus ipilimumab could not be evaluated. The CDR3 coding sequence is TGCAGCGTAACCGGGACAGGAAACACTGAAGCTTTCTTT. Encoded protein: CSVTGTGNTEAFF.